This T cell receptor (beta chain) came from a study of response to subunit inactivated influenza vaccine. Broader study findings: Authors suggested seasonal influenza vaccinations each recruit few new T cells.

For this clonotype: Antigen unknown.

The V gene end was trimmed by 4 bases and the J gene end by 2 bases; junction bases not matched to a gene: 5. The CDR3 contains 16 residues. Germline V lookup: CDR1 ENHRY, CDR2 SYGVKD. TCRdb re-called the RT-PCR reads through MiXCR, storing one row per CDR3 protein. The table shows approximately 700,000 distinct CDR3 sequences, with around 14% occurring only once. The chain carries TRBV10-3 and TRBJ2-2, with 9 bases identical to TRBD2. Sequenced here: PBMCs from blood, sampled roughly 12 days after vaccination. The receptor was derived from a man in his fifties or sixties who received an inactivated influenza vaccine. The CDR3 DNA is TGTGCCATCAGTGTCGGGCTAGCGGGAAACACCGGGGAGCTGTTTTTT. Translating gives CAISVGLAGNTGELFF.